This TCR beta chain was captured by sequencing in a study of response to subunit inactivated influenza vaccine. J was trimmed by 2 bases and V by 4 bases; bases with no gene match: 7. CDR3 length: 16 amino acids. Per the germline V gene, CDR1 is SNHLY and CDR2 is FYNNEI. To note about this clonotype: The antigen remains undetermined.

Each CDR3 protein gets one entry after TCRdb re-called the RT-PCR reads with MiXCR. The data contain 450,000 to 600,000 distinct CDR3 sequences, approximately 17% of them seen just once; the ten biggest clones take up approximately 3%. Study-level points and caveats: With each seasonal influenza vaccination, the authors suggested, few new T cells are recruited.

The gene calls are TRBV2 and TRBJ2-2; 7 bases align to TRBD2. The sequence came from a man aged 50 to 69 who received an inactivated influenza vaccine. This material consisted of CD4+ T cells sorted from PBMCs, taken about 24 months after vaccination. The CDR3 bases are TGTGCCAGCAGTGTCGGGCTAGCGGATAACACCGGGGAGCTGTTTTTT. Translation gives CASSVGLADNTGELFF.